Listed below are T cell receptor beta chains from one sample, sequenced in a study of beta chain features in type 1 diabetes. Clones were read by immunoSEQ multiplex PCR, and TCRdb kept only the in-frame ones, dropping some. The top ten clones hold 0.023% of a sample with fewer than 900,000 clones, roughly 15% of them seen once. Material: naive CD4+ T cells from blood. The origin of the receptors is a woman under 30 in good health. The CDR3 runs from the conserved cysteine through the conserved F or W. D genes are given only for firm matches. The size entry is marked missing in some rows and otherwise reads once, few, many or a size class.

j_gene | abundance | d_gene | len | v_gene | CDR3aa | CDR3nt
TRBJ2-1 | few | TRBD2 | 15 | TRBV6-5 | CASSYSGSSYNEQFF | TGTGCCAGCAGTTACAGCGGGAGCTCCTACAATGAGCAGTTCTTC
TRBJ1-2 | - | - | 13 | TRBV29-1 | CSAMTVWDYGYTF | TGCAGCGCTATGACAGTCTGGGACTATGGCTACACCTTC
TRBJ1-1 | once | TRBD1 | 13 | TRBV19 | CASSLDRDTEAFF | TGTGCCAGTAGTCTTGACAGGGACACTGAAGCTTTCTTT
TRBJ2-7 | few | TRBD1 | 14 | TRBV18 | CASSPGQGNYEQYF | TGTGCCAGCTCACCGGGACAGGGAAACTACGAGCAGTACTTC
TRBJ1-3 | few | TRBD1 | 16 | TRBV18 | CASSPPSTGIGNTIYF | TGTGCCAGCTCACCACCGTCGACAGGGATTGGAAACACCATATATTTT
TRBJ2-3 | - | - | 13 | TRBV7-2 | CASSFVGTDTQYF | TGTGCCAGCAGCTTCGTTGGCACAGATACGCAGTATTTT
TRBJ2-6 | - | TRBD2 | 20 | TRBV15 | CATRMTSGSRGSSGANVLTF | TGTGCCACCAGGATGACTAGCGGGAGCCGCGGGAGCTCTGGGGCCAACGTCCTGACTTTC
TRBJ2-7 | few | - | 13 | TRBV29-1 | CSAYGGKSHEQYF | TGCAGCGCCTATGGGGGGAAAAGCCACGAGCAGTACTTC
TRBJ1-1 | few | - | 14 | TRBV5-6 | CASSLKGVWTEAFF | TGTGCCAGCAGCTTGAAAGGGGTATGGACTGAAGCTTTCTTT
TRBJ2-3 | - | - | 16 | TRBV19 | CASRATNSRPTDTQYF | TGTGCCAGTAGGGCGACCAACAGTCGCCCCACAGATACGCAGTATTTT
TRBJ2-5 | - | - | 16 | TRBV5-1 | CASSYRTGQGTETQYF | TGCGCCAGCAGTTATAGAACTGGTCAGGGAACGGAGACCCAGTACTTC
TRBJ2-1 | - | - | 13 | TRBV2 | CASRQLAYNEQFF | TGTGCCAGCAGACAGTTGGCGTACAATGAGCAGTTCTTC
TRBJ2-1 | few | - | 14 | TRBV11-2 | CASSFEVDYNEQFF | TGTGCCAGCAGCTTCGAGGTAGACTACAATGAGCAGTTCTTC
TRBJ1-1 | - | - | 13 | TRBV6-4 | CASSDREGTEAFF | TGTGCCAGCAGTGACAGGGAGGGCACTGAAGCTTTCTTT
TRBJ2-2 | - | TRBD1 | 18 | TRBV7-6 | CASSPRAPRGLNTGELFF | TGTGCCAGCAGCCCACGCGCGCCCAGGGGGCTGAACACCGGGGAGCTGTTTTTT
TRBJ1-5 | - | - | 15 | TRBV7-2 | CASSLSGYGNQPQHF | TGTGCCAGCAGCTTATCGGGATATGGCAATCAGCCCCAGCATTTT
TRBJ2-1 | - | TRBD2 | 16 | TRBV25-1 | CASSSLTSGSHNEQFF | TGTGCCAGCAGTTCACTTACTAGCGGGAGTCACAATGAGCAGTTCTTC
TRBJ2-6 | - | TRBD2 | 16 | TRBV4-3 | CASSRLGTTGANVLTF | TGCGCCAGCAGCCGCCTGGGGACTACTGGGGCCAACGTCCTGACTTTC
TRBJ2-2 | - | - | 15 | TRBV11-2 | CASSLTERDTGELFF | TGTGCCAGCAGCTTAACCGAGCGGGACACCGGGGAGCTGTTTTTT
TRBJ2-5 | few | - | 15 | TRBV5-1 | CASSLAPSVQETQYF | TGCGCCAGCAGCTTGGCCCCTAGCGTCCAAGAGACCCAGTACTTC
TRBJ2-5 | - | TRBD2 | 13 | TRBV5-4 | CASSSAGVETQYF | TGTGCCAGCAGCTCCGCGGGAGTCGAGACCCAGTACTTC
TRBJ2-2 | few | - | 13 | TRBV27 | CASNKRGSGELFF | TGTGCCAGCAATAAAAGGGGGTCCGGGGAGCTGTTTTTT
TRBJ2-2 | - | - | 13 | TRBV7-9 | CASSLAGSGELFF | TGTGCCAGCAGCTTAGCTGGGTCCGGGGAGCTGTTTTTT
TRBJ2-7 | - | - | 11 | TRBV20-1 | CSGSSLYEQYF | TGCTCCGGCAGTTCTCTCTACGAGCAGTACTTC
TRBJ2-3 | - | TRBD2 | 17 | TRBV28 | CASSPPRLAGVTDTQYF | TGTGCCAGCAGTCCACCCCGTCTAGCGGGGGTGACAGATACGCAGTATTTT
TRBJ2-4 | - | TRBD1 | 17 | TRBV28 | CASSSRTGPTFKNIQYF | TGTGCCAGCAGTTCGCGGACAGGGCCGACCTTCAAAAACATTCAGTACTTC
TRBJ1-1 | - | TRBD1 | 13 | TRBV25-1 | CASSDYGQGVAFF | TGTGCCAGCAGTGATTACGGACAGGGTGTAGCTTTCTTT
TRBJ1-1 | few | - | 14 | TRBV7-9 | CASSLVPAFTIIFF | TGTGCCAGCAGCTTAGTGCCAGCTTTCACTATCATATTCTTT
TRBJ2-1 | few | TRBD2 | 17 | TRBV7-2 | CASSLGGTSGRAGEQFF | TGTGCCAGCAGCCTAGGGGGGACTAGCGGGAGGGCTGGTGAGCAGTTCTTC
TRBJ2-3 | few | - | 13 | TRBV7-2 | CASSFNRADTQYF | TGTGCCAGCAGCTTCAATAGAGCCGATACGCAGTATTTT
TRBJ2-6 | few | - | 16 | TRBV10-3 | CAISESGGPGANVLTF | TGTGCCATCAGTGAGTCGGGGGGGCCTGGGGCCAACGTCCTGACTTTC
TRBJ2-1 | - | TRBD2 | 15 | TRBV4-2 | CASSQDSGRLNEQFF | TGTGCCAGCAGCCAAGATAGCGGGAGATTGAATGAGCAGTTCTTC
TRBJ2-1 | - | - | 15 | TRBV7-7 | CASSYGQSSYNEQFF | TGTGCTAGCAGCTATGGGCAGAGCTCCTACAATGAGCAGTTCTTC
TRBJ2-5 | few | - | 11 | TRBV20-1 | CSARKWETQYF | TGCAGTGCTAGAAAATGGGAGACCCAGTACTTC
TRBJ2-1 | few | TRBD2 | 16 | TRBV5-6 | CASSTVGAGLAYEQFF | TGTGCCAGCAGCACGGTTGGGGCTGGACTAGCCTATGAGCAGTTCTTC
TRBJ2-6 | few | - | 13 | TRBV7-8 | CASSQQRANVLTF | TGTGCCAGCAGCCAGCAAAGGGCCAACGTCCTGACTTTC
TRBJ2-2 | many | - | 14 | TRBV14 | CASSQDTNTGELFF | TGTGCCAGCAGCCAAGATACGAACACCGGGGAGCTGTTTTTT
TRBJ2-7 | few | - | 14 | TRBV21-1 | CASSKAQGYNEQYF | TGTGCCAGCAGCAAAGCACAGGGGTACAACGAGCAGTACTTC
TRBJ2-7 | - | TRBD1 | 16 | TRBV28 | CASMVPGTGGRYEQYF | TGTGCCAGCATGGTCCCCGGCACAGGGGGCCGCTACGAGCAGTACTTC
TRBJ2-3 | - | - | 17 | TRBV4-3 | CASSQDARAAPTDTQYF | TGCGCCAGCAGCCAAGACGCTAGGGCAGCACCCACAGATACGCAGTATTTT
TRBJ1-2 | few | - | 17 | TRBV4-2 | CASSQDLIPAALRGYTF | TGTGCCAGCAGCCAAGATCTAATACCAGCCGCTCTTCGTGGCTACACCTTC
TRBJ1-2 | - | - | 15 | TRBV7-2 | CASSLAAGSSAGLTF | TGTGCCAGCAGCTTAGCGGCGGGCAGCTCGGCAGGTCTCACCTTC